What follows are 11 T cell receptor beta chains derived from one specimen sequenced in a study of blood T cells in healthy people across ages. PCR was performed a second time for about 7 to 11 cycles using a sample-barcoded 5' primer and a J-beta primer mix. Via MiXCR, TCRdb re-called the 5' RACE reads, giving one row per CDR3 protein. The sample yields 380,000 or so distinct CDR3 sequences, approximately 52% seen once. The sample was blood. Every receptor here comes from a man in his sixties in good health.

This clonotype was detected only once. The V gene is TRBV27, the J gene TRBJ2-1; TRBD2 might be the D (6 bases). The CDR3 totals 17 residues. V was shortened by 5 bases and J by 4 bases, with 21 bases between the two germline ends. Germline V gives CDR1 MNHEY, CDR2 SMNVEV (reference sequence). CDR3 in DNA: TGTGCCAGCAGTGGCTGGACTACTGGCCTCCTATACAATGAGCAGTTCTTC. This translates into CASSGWTTGLLYNEQFF.

The chain has TRBV9 and TRBJ2-7; D is unresolved. The CDR3 totals 14 residues. The germline gives CDR1 SGDLS, CDR2 YYNGEE. Deletions cut 4 bases from V and 7 bases from J, with 18 bases between. CDR3 sequence reads: CASSSEGLSSEQYF. CDR3 DNA sequence: TGTGCCAGCAGCTCGGAAGGGTTGTCTTCTGAGCAGTACTTC.

This clonotype was counted a few times. The V call is TRBV20-1, the J call TRBJ2-5, with D perhaps TRBD2 (5 bases). Between the trimmed V and J ends, which lost 3 bases and 0 bases, there was a span of 8 bases. The CDR3 runs to 13 residues. The germline CDR1 and CDR2 sequences are DFQATT and SNEGSKA (reference sequence). In DNA form, the CDR3 reads TGCAGTGCTAGGGTGGACTACCAAGAGACCCAGTACTTC. It specifies CSARVDYQETQYF.

In the case of this clonotype: Since a much larger clone is just one base distant, this may be a read error. The rearrangement uses TRBV5-1 and TRBJ2-4, with 10 bases that match TRBD1. The CDR3 contains 15 residues. Germline lookup yields CDR1 SGHRS and CDR2 YFSETQ. With 2 bases clipped from V and 8 bases from J, the junction kept 7 bases outside the gene matches. Written as DNA, the CDR3 is TGCGCCAGCAGCTTTGGACAGGGGGGGATGGACATTCAGTACTTC. Translating it yields CASSFGQGGMDIQYF.

The rearrangement uses TRBV4-3 and TRBJ1-2; TRBD1 is a possible D gene (6 bases). In germline, CDR1 is LGHNA, CDR2 YSLEER. The CDR3 contains 16 residues. V dropped 0 bases and J dropped 3 bases, with 14 bases sitting between them. This CDR3 is CASSQDPRTVHYGYTF. In nucleotides, the CDR3 is TGCGCCAGCAGCCAAGACCCCCGGACAGTGCACTATGGCTACACCTTC.

The rearrangement links TRBV7-3 to TRBJ1-6, with 7 bases lining up with TRBD1. J gave up 9 bases and V 0 bases, and 2 bases lay outside the gene matches. Germline V gene lookup returns CDR1 SGHTA and CDR2 FQGTGA. This CDR3 has 14 residues. CDR3 sequence (DNA): TGTGCCAGCAGCTTAACTCAGGGGGGTTCACCCCTCCACTTT. Translation: CASSLTQGGSPLHF.

This chain uses TRBV2 with TRBJ2-3; D call uncertain. The CDR3 runs 13 residues. Germline-derived CDR1 and CDR2 are SNHLY and FYNNEI. Between the trimmed V and J ends, which lost 0 bases and 4 bases, there was a span of 5 bases. The CDR3 sequence is CASSEALSDTQYF. CDR3 coding DNA: TGTGCCAGCAGTGAAGCGCTCTCAGATACGCAGTATTTT.

The chain couples TRBV6-2 or TRBV6-3 to TRBJ2-1, with D possibly TRBD2 on 6 matching bases. Germline assignment: CDR1 MNHEY and CDR2 SVGEGT. The CDR3 is made up of 16 amino acids. Trimming stripped 6 bases from V and 6 bases from J, with 21 bases between. CDR3 coding DNA: TGTGCCAGCAGAGGATACGGGAGTGCCCGGCTCAATGAGCAGTTCTTC. It is translated as CASRGYGSARLNEQFF.

The chain employs TRBV25-1 and TRBJ2-1; D remains ambiguous. This CDR3 has 11 residues. Germline values: CDR1 MGHDK, CDR2 SYGVNS. The germline V and J ends were trimmed by 7 bases and 12 bases, with 13 bases remaining between them. The CDR3 nucleotides read TGTGCCAGCACACACCTAATGGCGCAGTTCTTC. Translating gives CASTHLMAQFF.

Only a few counts were recorded for this clonotype. CDR3 sequence (DNA): TGCGCCAGCAGCCAAGCAGCTGGACAGGGCTACGAGCAGTACTTC. Protein product: CASSQAAGQGYEQYF. The chain combines TRBV4-1 with TRBJ2-5, with TRBD1 matching 8 bases. The J call is doubtful: the DNA matches TRBJ2-7 better. Germline V lookup: CDR1 MGHRA, CDR2 YSYEKL. The CDR3 contains 15 residues.

There are many counts of this clonotype. The chain is built from TRBV28 and TRBJ2-1; 12 bases are shared with TRBD2. The CDR3 is 16 residues long. The J segment lost 8 bases and the V segment lost 7 bases, leaving 12 bases of the junction unmatched. Germline V gives CDR1 MDHEN, CDR2 SYDVKM. The CDR3 is CASKPPRLAGVHEQFF. The DNA of the CDR3 is TGTGCCAGCAAACCCCCTAGACTAGCGGGAGTACATGAGCAGTTCTTC.